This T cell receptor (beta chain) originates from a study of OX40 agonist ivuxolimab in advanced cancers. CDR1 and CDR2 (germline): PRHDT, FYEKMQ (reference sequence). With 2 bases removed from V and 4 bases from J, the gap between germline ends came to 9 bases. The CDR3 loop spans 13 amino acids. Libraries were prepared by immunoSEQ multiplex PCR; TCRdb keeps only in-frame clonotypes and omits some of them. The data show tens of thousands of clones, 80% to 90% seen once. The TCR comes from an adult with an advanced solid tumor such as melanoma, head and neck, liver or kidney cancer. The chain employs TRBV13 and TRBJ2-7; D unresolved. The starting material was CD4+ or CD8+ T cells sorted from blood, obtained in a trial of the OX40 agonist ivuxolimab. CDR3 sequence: CASSLMAGYEQYF. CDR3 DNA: TGTGCCAGCAGCTTAATGGCTGGATACGAGCAGTACTTC.